This TCR beta chain was observed in a study of blood T cells in healthy people across ages (dated by TCRdb to the mid-2010s). About the full investigation: In model experiments, template switching captured about one uniquely barcoded TCR beta cDNA molecule for every two T cells. The study measured age-related changes in TCR beta repertoire diversity using deep sequencing normalized with unique cDNA molecular identifiers. Donors were grouped into four age groups: young (average roughly 17 years), middle-aged (39), aged (around 60) and long-lived (approximately 82). Donors of different ages were randomly distributed across sequencing lanes to avoid experimental bias. Using the same blood draw, the study looked at two additional independent replicas of 1 million unique cDNA reads for two donors, one aged 18 to 30 and the other aged 80 or older.

What the work shows at the level of the full study, not this receptor alone: The long-lived group showed more naive CD4+ T cells, fewer expanded clones and increased TCR diversity than the aged group, suggesting age selection. Since profiling was done on bulk unsorted PBMCs, naive and antigen-experienced compartments could not be conclusively compared. Observed TCR beta diversity per million T cells fell roughly linearly with age, and a significant reduction was already apparent by age around 40. Donor CMV infection status was unknown, potentially confounding age-related changes in expanded clonotypes. Estimates of total diversity from one million sequenced T cells were regarded as lower bounds and underestimates. A strong correlation was found between observed TCR beta diversity and the percentage of naive T cells measured by flow cytometry.

Systemically healthy Caucasian individuals from Russia, 39 in total and aged roughly 6 to 95 years, were included as donors. Approximately 11 milliliters of peripheral blood were drawn from each donor into EDTA-treated Vacutainer tubes. Ficoll-Paque density-gradient centrifugation was used to isolate PBMCs, with at least 6 million per sample. Trizol reagent was used to extract total RNA from PBMCs, with at least 6 micrograms per sample. The percentages of naive CD45RAhigh/CD27high T cells were determined by flow cytometry on a PBMC aliquot from every donor. The library was generated by 5' RACE. Instrument on record: Illumina HiSeq 2500. A second PCR of about 7 to 12 cycles was performed with a sample-barcoded 5' primer and a J-beta primer mix. A unique molecular identifier was introduced onto each TCR beta cDNA molecule by a template-switch 5' adaptor carrying 12 random nucleotides. Each sample yielded at least 3 million CDR3-containing paired-end reads. First-strand cDNA was synthesized from all RNA with the Mint cDNA synthesis kit, primed by a TRBC-specific oligonucleotide. Following uracil-DNA glycosylase treatment, all cDNA underwent a first 18-cycle PCR with the universal primers M1SS and BC2_uni_R. For the original study's pipeline: For normalization, 1 million high-quality reads were randomly selected from each sample, with every read carrying a distinct molecular identifier. Instead of being binned into consensus sequences, reads that shared molecular identifiers were thrown out. MiTCR, with a Q25 quality threshold and the strictest error-elimination algorithm, was used for CDR3 identification, clonotype clustering and error correction. A nonparametric unseen species model using Euler transformation provided a lower-bound estimate of total TCR beta diversity. TCRdb reanalyzed the raw reads on its own, using fastp at Q25 for trimming and MiXCR for clone calling, and kept in-frame beta chains. Duplicate CDR3 protein sequences are folded into a single record with the most common DNA and genes. The V and J calls and clone size are TCRdb's, not the authors'. The sample records 1.2 million to 1.5 million distinct CDR3 sequences, 45% to 70% of which are singletons. Of the sample, about 6.7% falls within the top ten clones.

CDR1 MNHNY and CDR2 SVGAGI were looked up in the germline V gene (reference sequence). V is pared back by 2 bases and J by 3 bases, with 16 bases lying between the germline termini. The CDR3 holds 16 amino acids from the cysteine to the phenylalanine. CDR3 DNA is the only sequence kept; it has 48 bases, read in frame from the first base. Concerning this clonotype itself: The specificity of this receptor is unknown. The input lacks base qualities; no much larger clone sits a single base away.

The TCR comes from a man aged 18 to 29 in good health. The sequence joins TRBV6-6 to TRBJ1-2, and perhaps TRBD1 as D gene, on 6 matching bases. The specimen was blood. The bases are TGTGCCAGCAGTTACACATTGGGACAACCTGACTATGGCTACACCTTC. Its protein is CASSYTLGQPDYGYTF.